This T cell receptor beta chain was sequenced during a study of shared clonotypes between healthy human individuals. As regards this clone: Its antigen is as yet unknown.

Trimming stripped 2 bases from V and 7 bases from J, with 11 bases between. Germline values: CDR1 SGHTA, CDR2 FQGNSA. This CDR3 contains 14 residues. TCRdb's table, derived via immunoSEQ multiplex PCR, lists solely in-frame clones and lacks some. The data show 950,000 to 1,200,000 clones, about 72% seen once. Broader study findings: Blood was the only sampled material, and tissue repertoires likely differ.

The receptor was isolated from a man in his late teens or twenties in good health. Some clones in this sample may be carry-over from other donors' samples. The genes are TRBV7-2 and TRBJ2-2; D gene unclear. Sequences were obtained from memory CD4+ T cells from PBMCs. Noted subset: CD45RA-negative fraction. CDR3 protein: CASSLRSTGGELFF. CDR3 nucleotides: TGTGCCAGCAGCTTACGTTCCACGGGCGGGGAGCTGTTTTTT.